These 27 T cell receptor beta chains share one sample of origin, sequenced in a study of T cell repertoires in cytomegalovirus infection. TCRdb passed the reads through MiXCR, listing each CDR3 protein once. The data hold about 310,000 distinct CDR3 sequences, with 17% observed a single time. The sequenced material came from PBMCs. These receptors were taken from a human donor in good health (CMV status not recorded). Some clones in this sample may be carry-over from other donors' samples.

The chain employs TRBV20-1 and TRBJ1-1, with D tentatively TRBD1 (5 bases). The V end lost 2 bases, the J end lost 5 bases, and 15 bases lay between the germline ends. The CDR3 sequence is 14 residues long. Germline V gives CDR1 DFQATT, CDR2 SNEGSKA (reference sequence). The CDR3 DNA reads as TGCAGTGCTAGACCTGACAGCCGAACAACTGAAGCTTTCTTT. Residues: CSARPDSRTTEAFF.

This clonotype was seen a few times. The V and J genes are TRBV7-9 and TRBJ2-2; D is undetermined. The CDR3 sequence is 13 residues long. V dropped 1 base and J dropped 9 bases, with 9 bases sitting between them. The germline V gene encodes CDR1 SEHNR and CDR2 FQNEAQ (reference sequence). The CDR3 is CASSLGAYRELFF. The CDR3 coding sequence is TGTGCCAGCAGCTTAGGGGCCTACCGGGAGCTGTTTTTT.

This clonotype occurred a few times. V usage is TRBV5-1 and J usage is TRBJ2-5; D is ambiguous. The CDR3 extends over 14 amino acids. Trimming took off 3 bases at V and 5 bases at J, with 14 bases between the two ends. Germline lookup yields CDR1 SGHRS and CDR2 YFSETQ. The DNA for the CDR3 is TGCGCCAGCAGCTCCCTGCCCTCCGGGGAGACCCAGTACTTC. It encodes CASSSLPSGETQYF.

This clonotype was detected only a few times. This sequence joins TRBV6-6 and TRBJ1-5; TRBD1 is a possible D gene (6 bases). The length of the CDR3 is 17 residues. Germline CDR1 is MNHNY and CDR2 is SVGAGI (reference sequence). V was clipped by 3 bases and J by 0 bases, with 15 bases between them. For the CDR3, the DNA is TGTGCCAGCAGTTATTACAGGGTTGGAAATAGCAATCAGCCCCAGCATTTT. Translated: CASSYYRVGNSNQPQHF.

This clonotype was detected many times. CDR3 residues: CASSVGTGYSPLHF. The DNA for the CDR3 is TGTGCCAGCAGCGTCGGGACAGGTTATTCACCCCTCCACTTT. The V call is TRBV7-2, the J call TRBJ1-6, with TRBD1 identical over 8 bases. Germline V gene sequence: CDR1 SGHTA, CDR2 FQGNSA. The CDR3 consists of 14 residues. Trimming at V came to 5 bases and at J to 8 bases, leaving 5 bases not matched to a gene.

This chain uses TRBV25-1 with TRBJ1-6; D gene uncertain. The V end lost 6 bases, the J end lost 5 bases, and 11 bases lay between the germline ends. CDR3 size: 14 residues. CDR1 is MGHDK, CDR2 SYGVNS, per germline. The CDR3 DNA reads TGTGCCAGCAGAAAGAGGGCAGATAATTCACCCCTCCACTTT. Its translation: CASRKRADNSPLHF.

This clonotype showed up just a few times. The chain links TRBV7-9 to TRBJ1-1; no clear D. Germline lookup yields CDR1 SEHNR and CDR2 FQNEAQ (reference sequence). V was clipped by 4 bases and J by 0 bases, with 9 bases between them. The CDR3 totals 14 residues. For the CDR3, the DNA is TGTGCCAGCAGCTCCAGACCCATGAACACTGAAGCTTTCTTT. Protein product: CASSSRPMNTEAFF.

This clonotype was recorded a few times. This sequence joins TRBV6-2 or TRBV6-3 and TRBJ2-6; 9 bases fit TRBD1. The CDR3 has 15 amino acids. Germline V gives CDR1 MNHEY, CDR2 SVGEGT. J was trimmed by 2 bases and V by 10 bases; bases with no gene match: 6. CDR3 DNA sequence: TGTGCCACCACCACAGGGGGCGCTGGGGCCAACGTCCTGACTTTC. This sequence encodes CATTTGGAGANVLTF.

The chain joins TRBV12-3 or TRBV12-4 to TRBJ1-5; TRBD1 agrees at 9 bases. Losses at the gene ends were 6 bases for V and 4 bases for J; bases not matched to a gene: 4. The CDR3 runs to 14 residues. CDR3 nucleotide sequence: TGTGCCAGCAGGGGGACAGGGAGTAATCAGCCCCAGCATTTT. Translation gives CASRGTGSNQPQHF.

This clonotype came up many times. The CDR3 loop is CASSHRQGSNQPQHF. The CDR3 nucleotides read TGTGCCAGCAGTCATCGACAGGGTAGCAATCAGCCCCAGCATTTT. The chain employs TRBV12-3 or TRBV12-4 and TRBJ1-5; TRBD1 aligns across 7 bases. The CDR3 is 15 amino acids. The junction had 4 bases not matched to a gene; V was cut back by 5 bases and J by 0 bases.

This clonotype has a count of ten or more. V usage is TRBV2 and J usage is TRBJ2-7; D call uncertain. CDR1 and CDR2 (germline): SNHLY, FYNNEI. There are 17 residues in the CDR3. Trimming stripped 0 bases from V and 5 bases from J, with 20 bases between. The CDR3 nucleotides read TGTGCCAGCAGTGAAGCAAGGCAATCCTCAAACATCGACGAGCAGTACTTC. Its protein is CASSEARQSSNIDEQYF. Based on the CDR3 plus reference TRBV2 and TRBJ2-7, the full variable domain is EPEVTQTPSHQVTQMGQEVILRCVPISNHLYFYWYRQILGQKVEFLVSFYNNEISEKSEIFDDQFSVERPDGSNFTLKIRSTKLEDSAMYFCASSEARQSSNIDEQYFGPGTRLTVT.

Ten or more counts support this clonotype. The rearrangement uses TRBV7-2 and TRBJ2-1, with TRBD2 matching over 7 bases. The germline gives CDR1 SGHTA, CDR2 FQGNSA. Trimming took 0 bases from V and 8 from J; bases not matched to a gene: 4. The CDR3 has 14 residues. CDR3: CASSLAYGLDEQFF. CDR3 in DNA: TGTGCCAGCAGCTTAGCGTATGGACTAGATGAGCAGTTCTTC.

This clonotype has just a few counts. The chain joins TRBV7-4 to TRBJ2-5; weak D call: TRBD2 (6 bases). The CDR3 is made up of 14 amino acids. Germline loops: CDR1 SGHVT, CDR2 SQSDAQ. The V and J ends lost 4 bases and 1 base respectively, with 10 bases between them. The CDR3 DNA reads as TGTGCCAGCAGCTCGGGGGACTTCCAAGAGACCCAGTACTTC. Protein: CASSSGDFQETQYF.

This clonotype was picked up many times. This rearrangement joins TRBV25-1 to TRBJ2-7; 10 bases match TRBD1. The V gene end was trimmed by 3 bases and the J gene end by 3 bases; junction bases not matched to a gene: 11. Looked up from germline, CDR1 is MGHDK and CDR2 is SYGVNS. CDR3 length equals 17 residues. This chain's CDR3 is CASSDGSGDRGLYEQYF. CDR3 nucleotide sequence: TGTGCCAGCAGTGATGGCTCCGGGGACAGGGGCCTCTACGAGCAGTACTTC.

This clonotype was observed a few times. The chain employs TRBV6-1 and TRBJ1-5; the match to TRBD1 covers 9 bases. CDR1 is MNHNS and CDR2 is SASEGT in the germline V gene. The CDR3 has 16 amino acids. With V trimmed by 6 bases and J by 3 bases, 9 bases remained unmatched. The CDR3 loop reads CASSYPTGGANQPQHF. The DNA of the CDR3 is TGTGCCAGCAGCTACCCCACAGGGGGCGCCAATCAGCCCCAGCATTTT.

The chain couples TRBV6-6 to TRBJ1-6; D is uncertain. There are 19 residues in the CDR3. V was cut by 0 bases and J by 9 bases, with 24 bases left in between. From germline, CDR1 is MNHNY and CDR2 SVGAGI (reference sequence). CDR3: CASSYSISSTTGLGSPLHF. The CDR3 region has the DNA TGTGCCAGCAGTTACTCGATAAGCAGCACTACGGGATTGGGTTCACCCCTCCACTTT.

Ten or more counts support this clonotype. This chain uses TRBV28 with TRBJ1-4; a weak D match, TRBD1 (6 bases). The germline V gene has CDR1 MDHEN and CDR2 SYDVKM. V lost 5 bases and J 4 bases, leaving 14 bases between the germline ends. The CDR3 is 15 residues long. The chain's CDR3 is CASSQPTGNNEKLFF. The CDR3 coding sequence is TGTGCCAGCAGTCAACCGACAGGCAATAATGAAAAACTGTTTTTT. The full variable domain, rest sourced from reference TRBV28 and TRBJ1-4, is DVKVTQSSRYLVKRTGEKVFLECVQDMDHENMFWYRQDPGLGLRLIYFSYDVKMKEKGDIPEGYSVSREKKERFSLILESASTNQTSMYLCASSQPTGNNEKLFFGSGTQLSVL.

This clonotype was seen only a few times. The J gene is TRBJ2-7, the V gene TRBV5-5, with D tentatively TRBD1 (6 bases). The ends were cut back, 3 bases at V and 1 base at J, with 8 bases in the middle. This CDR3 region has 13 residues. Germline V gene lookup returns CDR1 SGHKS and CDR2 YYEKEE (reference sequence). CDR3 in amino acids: CASSWDTSYEQYF. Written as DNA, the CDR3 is TGTGCCAGCAGCTGGGACACTTCCTACGAGCAGTACTTC.

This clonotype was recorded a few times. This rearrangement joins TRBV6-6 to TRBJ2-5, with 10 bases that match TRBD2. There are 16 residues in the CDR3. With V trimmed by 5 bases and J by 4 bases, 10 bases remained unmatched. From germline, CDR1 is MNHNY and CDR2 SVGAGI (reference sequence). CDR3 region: CASSDLPGLAVETQYF. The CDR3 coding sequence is TGTGCCAGCAGTGACTTGCCCGGACTAGCGGTAGAGACCCAGTACTTC.

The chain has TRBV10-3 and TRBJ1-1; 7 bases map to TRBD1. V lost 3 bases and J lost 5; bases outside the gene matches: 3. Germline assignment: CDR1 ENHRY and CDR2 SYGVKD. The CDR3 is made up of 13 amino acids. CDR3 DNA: TGTGCCATCAGTGAAGACAGGGAAACTGAAGCTTTCTTT. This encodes CAISEDRETEAFF.

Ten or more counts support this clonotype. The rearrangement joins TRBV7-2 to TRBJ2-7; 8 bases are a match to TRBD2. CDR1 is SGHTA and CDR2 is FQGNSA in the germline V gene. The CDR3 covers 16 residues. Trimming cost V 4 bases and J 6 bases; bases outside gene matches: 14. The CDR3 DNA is TGTGCCAGCAGCTCGTACGGGACTAGGGTTACTGGCGAGCAGTACTTC. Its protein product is CASSSYGTRVTGEQYF.

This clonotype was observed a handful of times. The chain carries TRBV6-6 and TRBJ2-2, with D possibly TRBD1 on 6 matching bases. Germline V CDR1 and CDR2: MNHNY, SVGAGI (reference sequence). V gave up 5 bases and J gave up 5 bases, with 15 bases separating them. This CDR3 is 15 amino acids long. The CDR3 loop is CASSPGAGLTGELFF. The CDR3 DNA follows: TGTGCCAGCAGTCCAGGGGCAGGGTTGACCGGGGAGCTGTTTTTT.

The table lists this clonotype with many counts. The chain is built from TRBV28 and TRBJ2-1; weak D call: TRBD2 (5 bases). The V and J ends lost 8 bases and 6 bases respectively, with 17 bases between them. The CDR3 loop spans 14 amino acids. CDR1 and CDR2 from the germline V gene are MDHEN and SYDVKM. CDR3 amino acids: CASPRPTSGNEQFF. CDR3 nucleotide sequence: TGTGCCAGCCCACGACCGACGAGCGGCAATGAGCAGTTCTTC.

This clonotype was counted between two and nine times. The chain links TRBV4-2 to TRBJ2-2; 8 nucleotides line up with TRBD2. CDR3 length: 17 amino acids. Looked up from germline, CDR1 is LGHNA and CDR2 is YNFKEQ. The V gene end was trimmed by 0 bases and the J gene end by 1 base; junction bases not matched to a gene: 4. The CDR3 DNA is TGTGCCAGCAGCCAAGATGGTCTAGCGGGGAACACCGGGGAGCTGTTTTTT. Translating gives CASSQDGLAGNTGELFF.

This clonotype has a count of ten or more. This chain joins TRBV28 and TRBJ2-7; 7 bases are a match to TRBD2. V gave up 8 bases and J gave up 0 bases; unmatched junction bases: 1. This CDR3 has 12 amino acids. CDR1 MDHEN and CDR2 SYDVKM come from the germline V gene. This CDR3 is CASGGGSYEQYF. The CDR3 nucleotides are TGTGCCAGCGGGGGGGGCTCCTACGAGCAGTACTTC.

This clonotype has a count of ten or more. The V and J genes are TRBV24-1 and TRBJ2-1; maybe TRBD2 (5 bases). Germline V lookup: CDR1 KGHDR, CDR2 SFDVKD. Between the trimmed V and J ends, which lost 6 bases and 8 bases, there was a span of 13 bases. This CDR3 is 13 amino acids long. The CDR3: CATSSRLADEQFF. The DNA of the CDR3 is TGTGCCACCAGTTCCCGGCTAGCCGATGAGCAGTTCTTC.

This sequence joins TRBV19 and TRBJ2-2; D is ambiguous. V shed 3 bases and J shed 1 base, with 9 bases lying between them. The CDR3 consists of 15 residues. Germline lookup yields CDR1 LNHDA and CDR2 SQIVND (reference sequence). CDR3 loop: CASSIQFLNTGELFF. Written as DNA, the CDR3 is TGTGCCAGTAGTATTCAGTTTCTGAACACCGGGGAGCTGTTTTTT. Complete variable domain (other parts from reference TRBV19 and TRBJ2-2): DGGITQSPKYLFRKEGQNVTLSCEQNLNHDAMYWYRQDPGQGLRLIYYSQIVNDFQKGDIAEGYSVSREKKESFPLTVTSAQKNPTAFYLCASSIQFLNTGELFFGEGSRLTVL.